Following are 12 T cell receptor beta chains from one sample sequenced in a study of control samples from healthy donors and cancer patients (dated by TCRdb to 2019 to 2021). Libraries were made using the immunoSEQ multiplex PCR assay. The source is immuneACCESS, and TCRdb retained only in-frame sequences with V and J called. Part of the clones is not carried over; for the studies checked, unresolved V genes explain less than half of this, and the remainder is unexplained. Present in this sample are 130,000 or so clones, 85% to 95% of which were seen just once. The ten biggest clones cover 14% of the sample. The sequencing sample was made of PBMCs. The receptors were gathered from a man aged 60-69 years with colorectal cancer.

V gene TRBV6-6 combines with J gene TRBJ1-5, with D maybe TRBD1 (5 bases). Germline V gives CDR1 MNHNY, CDR2 SVGAGI (reference sequence). The CDR3 has 13 amino acids. V lost 6 bases to trimming and J lost 1 base, with 7 bases between them. The CDR3 nucleotides are TGTGCCAGCAGGGGGGGGAGCAATCAGCCCCAGCATTTT. Its translation is CASRGGSNQPQHF.

The chain couples TRBV5-4 to TRBJ2-3; possible D gene TRBD2, 7 bases. The ends were cut back, 1 base at V and 4 bases at J, with 10 bases in the middle. Germline loops: CDR1 SGHNT, CDR2 YYREEE (reference sequence). The CDR3 sequence is 14 residues long. The CDR3 spells CASSLRGGPDTQYF. CDR3 DNA: TGTGCCAGCAGCTTGAGGGGGGGCCCAGATACGCAGTATTTT.

A remark on this clone: One end of the junction varies from germline; a read error may be responsible. J is TRBJ2-7 and V is TRBV2, with 9 bases identical to TRBD2. The CDR3 has 14 amino acids. Per the germline V gene, CDR1 is SNHLY and CDR2 is FYNNEI. The CDR3 DNA reads as TGTGCCAGCTGTGAGTTAGCGGGGGCCATGGAGCAGTACTTC. Its protein is CASCELAGAMEQYF.

This clone was seen only a few times. The chain recombines TRBV11-2 with TRBJ1-5; possibly TRBD1 for D (6 bases). The V and J ends lost 5 bases and 5 bases respectively, with 13 bases between them. From germline, CDR1 is SGHAT and CDR2 FQNNGV. This CDR3 spans 14 amino acids. CDR3 in DNA: TGTGCCAGCAGCAATACAGGGTCCCATCAGCCCCAGCATTTT. This sequence encodes CASSNTGSHQPQHF.

The chain links TRBV29-1 to TRBJ1-1, with D tentatively TRBD1 (5 bases). CDR1 SQVTM and CDR2 ANQGSEA come from the germline V gene. V lost 6 bases to trimming and J lost 3 bases, with 11 bases between them. This CDR3 region has 12 residues. The CDR3: CSVRRGDTEAFF. The CDR3 coding sequence is TGCAGCGTCCGCCGGGGGGACACTGAAGCTTTCTTT.

The V and J genes are TRBV18 and TRBJ2-6, with 10 positions matching TRBD1. The junction had 14 bases not matched to a gene; V was cut back by 6 bases and J by 0 bases. This CDR3 has 20 amino acids. Germline lookup yields CDR1 KGHSH and CDR2 LQKENI. The chain's CDR3 is CASSPNLGTGASSGANVLTF. The DNA of the CDR3 is TGTGCCAGCTCGCCCAACCTAGGGACAGGGGCTTCCTCTGGGGCCAACGTCCTGACTTTC. Using reference TRBV18 and TRBJ2-6 for the parts outside the CDR3, the full variable domain is NAGVMQNPRHLVRRRGQEARLRCSPMKGHSHVYWYRQLPEEGLKFMVYLQKENIIDESGMPKERFSAEFPKEGPSILRIQQVVRGDSAAYFCASSPNLGTGASSGANVLTFGAGSRLTVL.

This chain uses TRBV12-3 or TRBV12-4 with TRBJ2-5; TRBD2 matches at 7 bases. The CDR3 spans 13 residues. The V and J ends lost 3 bases and 5 bases, in that order; junction bases with no gene match: 3. CDR3 region: CASSLREWETQYF. For the CDR3, the DNA is TGTGCCAGCAGTTTGCGGGAGTGGGAGACCCAGTACTTC.

This chain joins TRBV5-1 and TRBJ1-1, with D hard to call. Germline loops: CDR1 SGHRS, CDR2 YFSETQ. This CDR3 spans 15 amino acids. Deletions cut 1 base from V and 0 bases from J, with 10 bases between. CDR3 amino acids: CASSLWGGLNTEAFF. CDR3 bases: TGCGCCAGCAGCTTGTGGGGAGGCTTGAACACTGAAGCTTTCTTT. Using reference TRBV5-1 and TRBJ1-1 for the parts outside the CDR3, the full variable domain is KAGVTQTPRYLIKTRGQQVTLSCSPISGHRSVSWYQQTPGQGLQFLFEYFSETQRNKGNFPGRFSGRQFSNSRSEMNVSTLELGDSALYLCASSLWGGLNTEAFFGQGTRLTVV.

V and J are TRBV7-2 and TRBJ2-3; either TRBD1 or TRBD2 may fit D (5 bases each). Germline-derived CDR1 and CDR2 are SGHTA and FQGNSA. The CDR3 sequence is 12 residues long. V lost 1 base, J lost 7 bases, and 6 bases lay in between. The CDR3 loop is CASSLGGNTQYF. The CDR3 region has the DNA TGTGCCAGCAGCTTAGGGGGGAATACGCAGTATTTT.

J is TRBJ2-6 and V is TRBV27, with no clear D. Germline assignment: CDR1 MNHEY and CDR2 SMNVEV (reference sequence). The V gene lost 4 bases and the J gene lost 4 bases, with 20 bases spanning the gap. The CDR3 length is 18 residues. The CDR3 sequence: CASSSEPANSPGANVLTF. The CDR3 DNA is TGTGCCAGCAGTTCGGAACCTGCTAACAGTCCCGGGGCCAACGTCCTGACTTTC.

The rearrangement links TRBV19 to TRBJ1-2; D unclear. The CDR3 length is 14 residues. Germline V gives CDR1 LNHDA, CDR2 SQIVND (reference sequence). V was cut by 5 bases and J by 1 base, with 11 bases left in between. CDR3 nucleotide sequence: TGTGCCAGTAGTCGCGGGCCCCTTAACTATGGCTACACCTTC. It specifies CASSRGPLNYGYTF.

The V gene is TRBV2, the J gene TRBJ1-1; D not resolved. CDR3 length equals 13 residues. Germline assignment: CDR1 SNHLY and CDR2 FYNNEI. Trimming removed 1 base from V and 4 bases from J, with 7 bases in between. In DNA form, the CDR3 reads TGTGCCAGCAGTGAAGAATGGGGCACTGAAGCTTTCTTT. Residues: CASSEEWGTEAFF.